The clone carrying this T cell receptor (beta chain) was found a few times. The source of the sample is a study of T cells after yellow fever vaccination. Overall study: SMART-Seq v4 Ultra Low Input prepared the low-cell-number fractions.

V was pared by 9 bases and J by 11 bases, with 12 bases of the junction left unmatched. CDR3 size: 12 residues. Germline values: CDR1 SNHLY, CDR2 FYNNEI. TCRdb independently ran MiXCR on the 5' RACE reads; one entry per CDR3 protein. This table holds about 630,000 distinct CDR3 sequences, roughly 12% found once. This clonotype was sampled from a man aged 25-40 years who received the YFV17D yellow fever vaccine. The specimen was PBMCs, collected on the day of the yellow fever booster vaccination. The chain employs TRBV2 and TRBJ1-1, with TRBD1 matching over 7 bases. DNA for the CDR3: TGTGCCAGTATGGTACAGGGGATTGATGCTTTCTTT. This gives the protein CASMVQGIDAFF.